This entry lists 30 T cell receptor beta chains sequenced from one sample in a study of a mutant IDH1 vaccine in newly diagnosed glioma. These TCRs' antigens remain unknown. Stated time point: week 11, during vaccination. Mutant IDH1 20-mer peptide, at 300 ug, made up each vaccine dose, with topical imiquimod. The assay was immunoSEQ multiplex PCR, and TCRdb's table has in-frame clones only and misses some. Among fewer than 70,000 clones listed, around nine tenths were seen once. Source: PBMCs, taken from a glioma patient whose treatment included an IDH1 peptide vaccine. These TCRs come from a man aged 35 to 55 with glioma.

This rearrangement joins TRBV10-1 to TRBJ2-5; D remains ambiguous. V lost 6 bases, J lost 1 base, and 9 bases lay in between. This CDR3 is built from 13 residues. Germline V gene lookup returns CDR1 WNHNN and CDR2 SYGVQD (reference sequence). CDR3 region: CASSLNSQETQYF. The DNA of the CDR3 is TGCGCCAGCAGCTTGAACAGCCAAGAGACCCAGTACTTC.

The V and J genes are TRBV5-1 and TRBJ2-3, with D perhaps matching TRBD2 (5 bases). The CDR3 has 18 amino acids. The V gene's germline CDR1 is SGHRS and CDR2 YFSETQ. Trimming removed 3 bases at V and 0 bases at J, with 20 bases between. CDR3 in amino acids: CASSSSAGGRGSTDTQYF. In nucleotides, the CDR3 is TGCGCCAGCAGCTCGAGCGCCGGAGGCAGAGGTAGCACAGATACGCAGTATTTT.

The chain links TRBV5-6 to TRBJ1-5; D gene ambiguous. Trimming cost V 4 bases and J 0 bases, with 14 bases left between them. Germline V gene sequence: CDR1 SGHDT, CDR2 YYEEEE. The CDR3 is 16 amino acids. The CDR3, as DNA: TGTGCCAGCAGCCCGAACGGAGCGGGTAGCAATCAGCCCCAGCATTTT. This translates into CASSPNGAGSNQPQHF.

The J gene is TRBJ2-5, the V gene TRBV7-2; unclear D gene. This CDR3 is 12 amino acids long. V was shortened by 5 bases and J by 10 bases, with 14 bases between the two germline ends. Germline assignment: CDR1 SGHTA and CDR2 FQGNSA. As DNA, the CDR3 is TGTGCCAGCAGCGTCCCACTGGGGATCCAGTACTTC. Amino acids: CASSVPLGIQYF.

The chain has TRBV5-1 and TRBJ2-5, with TRBD2 matching over 13 bases. Trimming removed 3 bases from V and 3 bases from J; junction bases left unmatched: 2. The CDR3 has 15 residues. Germline V gene data show CDR1 as SGHRS and CDR2 as YFSETQ. DNA of the CDR3: TGCGCCAGCAGCTCGGGACTAGCGGGGAAAGAGACCCAGTACTTC. Translated: CASSSGLAGKETQYF.

The rearrangement uses TRBV5-1 and TRBJ1-2; 12 bases map to TRBD1. The CDR3 loop spans 14 amino acids. The V segment lost 3 bases and the J segment 6 bases; nucleotides outside the gene matches: 3. The germline CDR1 and CDR2 sequences are SGHRS and YFSETQ. CDR3 coding DNA: TGCGCCAGCAGCTCTGGGACAGGGGGCCATGGCTACACCTTC. It specifies CASSSGTGGHGYTF. The full variable domain, with the rest looked up from reference TRBV5-1 and TRBJ1-2, is KAGVTQTPRYLIKTRGQQVTLSCSPISGHRSVSWYQQTPGQGLQFLFEYFSETQRNKGNFPGRFSGRQFSNSRSEMNVSTLELGDSALYLCASSSGTGGHGYTFGSGTRLTVV.

The chain carries TRBV2 and TRBJ2-1; D gene uncertain. The CDR3 runs to 10 residues. Per the germline V gene, CDR1 is SNHLY and CDR2 is FYNNEI. V dropped 5 bases and J dropped 10 bases, with 6 bases sitting between them. The CDR3 sequence is CASSSNEQFF. The CDR3 region has the DNA TGTGCCAGCAGTTCTAACGAGCAGTTCTTC. The full variable domain, with the rest looked up from reference TRBV2 and TRBJ2-1, is EPEVTQTPSHQVTQMGQEVILRCVPISNHLYFYWYRQILGQKVEFLVSFYNNEISEKSEIFDDQFSVERPDGSNFTLKIRSTKLEDSAMYFCASSSNEQFFGPGTRLTVL.

V is TRBV2 and J is TRBJ2-7, with D perhaps matching TRBD1 (5 bases). The germline V gene encodes CDR1 SNHLY and CDR2 FYNNEI. V was cut by 5 bases and J by 4 bases, with 15 bases left in between. This CDR3 is 14 amino acids long. CDR3 nucleotides: TGTGCCAGCAGTAAGACCCCGGACATATACGAGCAGTACGTC. Translation gives CASSKTPDIYEQYV.

The chain links TRBV19 to TRBJ1-5; D may be TRBD1 (5 bases). V lost 5 bases and J lost 5, with 16 bases in between. There are 15 residues in the CDR3. CDR1 is LNHDA and CDR2 is SQIVND in the germline V gene (reference sequence). DNA of the CDR3: TGTGCCAGTAGTGTCGACAGTATACCCTATCAGCCCCAGCATTTT. It codes for CASSVDSIPYQPQHF.

This clone was observed a single time. An end of the junction differs from the germline gene, which may be a read error. Within the sample, other DNA sequences also encode this same CDR3. J is TRBJ2-2 and V is TRBV6-5, with a tentative D call TRBD1 (6 bases). This CDR3 spans 15 amino acids. The V gene's germline CDR1 is MNHEY and CDR2 SVGAGI. CDR3 loop: CASSYSTGYFGELFF. In DNA form, the CDR3 reads TGCGCCAGCAGTTACTCAACAGGGTATTTCGGGGAGCTGTTTTTT.

This clone was observed a single time. V gene TRBV7-2 combines with J gene TRBJ2-2; D may be TRBD2 (5 bases). CDR3 size: 16 residues. Germline V lookup: CDR1 SGHTA, CDR2 FQGNSA. Trimming left V 3 bases short and J 1 base short, with 12 bases between. The CDR3 protein is CASSLSQAVNTGELFF. DNA of the CDR3: TGTGCCAGCAGCTTGAGTCAAGCGGTGAACACCGGGGAGCTGTTTTTT.

The chain carries TRBV10-3 and TRBJ2-1, with 7 bases matching TRBD2. Trimming cost V 3 bases and J 7 bases; bases outside gene matches: 6. The CDR3 loop spans 14 amino acids. CDR1 and CDR2 from the germline V gene are ENHRY and SYGVKD. The CDR3 coding sequence is TGTGCCATCAGTGAAACACGGGGGGTGAATGAGCAGTTCTTC. It is translated as CAISETRGVNEQFF.

V gene TRBV5-4 combines with J gene TRBJ2-5; D gene uncertain. The ends were cut back, 0 bases at V and 5 bases at J, with 11 bases in the middle. Per germline, CDR1 SGHNT and CDR2 YYREEE (reference sequence). The CDR3 loop spans 14 amino acids. CDR3 sequence: CASSLDGLVETQYF. CDR3 bases: TGTGCCAGCAGCTTGGATGGGTTGGTGGAGACCCAGTACTTC.

The J gene is TRBJ2-7, the V gene TRBV30; 11 bases agree with TRBD1. CDR3 length: 16 amino acids. J lost 6 bases, V lost 5 bases, and 15 bases had no gene match. Germline values: CDR1 GTSNPN, CDR2 SVGIG (reference sequence). This CDR3 is CAWPSRGTGGPSEQYV. CDR3 in DNA: TGTGCCTGGCCTTCCCGAGGGACAGGGGGTCCCTCCGAGCAGTACGTC.

This clone was detected only once. CDR3 in amino acids: CASSPPGFSYNEQFF. CDR3 sequence (DNA): TGTGCCAGCTCACCACCAGGGTTTTCCTACAATGAGCAGTTCTTC. The V and J genes are TRBV18 and TRBJ2-1; D uncertain. This CDR3 comprises 15 residues. Germline V CDR1 and CDR2: KGHSH, LQKENI. The ends were cut back, 0 bases at V and 1 base at J, with 7 bases in the middle.

The genes are TRBV28 and TRBJ2-3; unclear D gene. The germline V gene has CDR1 MDHEN and CDR2 SYDVKM. V shed 3 bases and J shed 2 bases, with 0 bases lying between them. This CDR3 comprises 11 residues. In nucleotides, the CDR3 is TGTGCCAGCAGTTTCACAGATACGCAGTATTTT. Translated, it gives CASSFTDTQYF.

A few counts support this clone. The rearrangement uses TRBV6-6 and TRBJ1-1; 7 bases line up with TRBD1. Trimming took 2 bases from V and 0 from J; bases not matched to a gene: 3. This CDR3 spans 15 amino acids. Germline loops: CDR1 MNHNY, CDR2 SVGAGI (reference sequence). CDR3 nucleotide sequence: TGTGCCAGCAGTTACGAGGGACAGTTGAACACTGAAGCTTTCTTT. Protein: CASSYEGQLNTEAFF.

The J gene is TRBJ1-2, the V gene TRBV5-6, with D tentatively TRBD1 (6 bases). Germline CDR1 reads SGHDT; CDR2 reads YYEEEE. The CDR3 loop spans 15 amino acids. V was cut by 3 bases and J by 5 bases, with 17 bases left in between. CDR3 loop: CASSWKTGLAYGYTF. The DNA of the CDR3 is TGTGCCAGCAGCTGGAAGACAGGATTAGCTTATGGCTACACCTTC. Variable domain in full (rest from reference TRBV5-6 and TRBJ1-2): DAGVTQSPTHLIKTRGQQVTLRCSPKSGHDTVSWYQQALGQGPQFIFQYYEEEERQRGNFPDRFSGHQFPNYSSELNVNALLLGDSALYLCASSWKTGLAYGYTFGSGTRLTVV.

Remarks on this clone: The conserved phenylalanine or tryptophan normally closing the CDR3 is absent here, so this likely arose from a read error. Because the CDR3's place on the DNA is in doubt, the DNA is left out and the CDR3 is given as listed by TCRdb. The chain combines TRBV1 with TRBJ1-2. TRBV1 is recorded as a pseudogene. The CDR3 totals 10 residues, both ends included. The CDR3 region is CTSSQDVRED.

This clone turned up a few times. One junction end does not reproduce the germline sequence, and a read error may be involved. The CDR3 region is CASSPIVGPQDF. In DNA form, the CDR3 reads TGTGCCAGCAGCCCAATCGTGGGCCCACAGGACTTC. The chain couples TRBV7-8 to TRBJ2-5; D possibly corresponds to TRBD1 (5 bases). Germline V gene sequence: CDR1 SGHVS, CDR2 FQNEAQ. The CDR3 extends over 12 amino acids.

The rearrangement uses TRBV6-7 and TRBJ1-3, with unresolved D. TRBV6-7 counts as an open reading frame of uncertain function. The CDR3 consists of 16 residues. Trimming removed 4 bases from V and 2 bases from J, with 15 bases in between. CDR3 bases: TGTGCCAGCAGTTTCCCTCACGCCTCCGCTGGAAACACCATATATTTT. Its translation is CASSFPHASAGNTIYF.

The chain couples TRBV28 to TRBJ2-6; no clear D gene. Germline-derived CDR1 and CDR2 are MDHEN and SYDVKM. This CDR3 spans 16 amino acids. Trimming stripped 3 bases from V and 9 bases from J, with 18 bases between. In nucleotides, the CDR3 is TGTGCCAGCAGTTTCGCTGCCAGCTCCTATTTCAACGTCCTGACTTTC. Translating gives CASSFAASSYFNVLTF.

This sequence joins TRBV7-3 and TRBJ1-3; D possibly corresponds to TRBD1 (6 bases). Germline V CDR1 and CDR2: SGHTA, FQGTGA. This CDR3 comprises 15 residues. The germline V and J ends were trimmed by 4 bases and 8 bases, with 18 bases remaining between them. CDR3 nucleotide sequence: TGTGCCAGCAGCTCACAGGGATCGGCGGGAGACACCATATATTTT. It translates to CASSSQGSAGDTIYF.

This chain joins TRBV28 and TRBJ1-3; D is possibly TRBD1 (5 bases). V lost 2 bases and J lost 7, with 15 bases in between. Germline loops: CDR1 MDHEN, CDR2 SYDVKM. The CDR3 runs to 15 residues. In DNA form, the CDR3 reads TGTGCCAGCAGTTTAGAAGGGGAATATCGGAACACCATATATTTT. It yields the protein CASSLEGEYRNTIYF.

The J gene is TRBJ2-7, the V gene TRBV5-1, with 9 positions matching TRBD1. Germline V gives CDR1 SGHRS, CDR2 YFSETQ. This CDR3 has 14 amino acids. The trim removed 2 bases at V and 7 bases at J, leaving 7 bases unmatched. The CDR3 coding sequence is TGCGCCAGCAGCTTAACAGGGGGCCGGCGGGAGCAGTACTTC. This codes for CASSLTGGRREQYF.

The gene calls are TRBV6-6 and TRBJ1-3; D is uncertain. CDR3 length: 12 residues. The ends were cut back, 7 bases at V and 4 bases at J, with 8 bases in the middle. Germline values: CDR1 MNHNY, CDR2 SVGAGI (reference sequence). CDR3 loop: CASTFGGNTIYF. As DNA, the CDR3 is TGTGCCAGCACCTTCGGAGGAAACACCATATATTTT.

V and J are TRBV5-1 and TRBJ2-2; no reliable D call. This CDR3 spans 15 amino acids. The V end was cut by 0 bases, the J end by 2 bases, with 8 bases between. CDR1 is SGHRS, CDR2 YFSETQ, per germline. CDR3 protein: CASSLDSANTGELFF. As DNA, the CDR3 is TGCGCCAGCAGCTTGGACAGTGCTAACACCGGGGAGCTGTTTTTT.

The chain joins TRBV6-6 to TRBJ1-5, with D hard to call. The CDR3 totals 14 residues. V gave up 5 bases and J gave up 2 bases, with 10 bases separating them. Germline CDR1 and CDR2: MNHNY and SVGAGI (reference sequence). In DNA form, the CDR3 reads TGTGCCAGCAGTCCGGCCGAGGGCAATCAGCCCCAGCATTTT. Protein product: CASSPAEGNQPQHF.

The rearrangement uses TRBV6-6 and TRBJ1-2; tentative D call: TRBD1 (6 bases). The CDR3 extends over 11 amino acids. Germline loops: CDR1 MNHNY, CDR2 SVGAGI (reference sequence). V lost 8 bases, J lost 4 bases, and 8 bases lay in between. The DNA for the CDR3 is TGTGCCAGCGAACAGGGCTATGGCTACACCTTC. It codes for CASEQGYGYTF.

J is TRBJ1-1 and V is TRBV7-8, with 8 bases aligning to TRBD1. Trimming took 1 base from V and 4 from J; bases not matched to a gene: 8. The CDR3 runs 16 residues. Germline CDR1 SGHVS, CDR2 FQNEAQ. CDR3 DNA: TGTGCCAGCAGCTTAGAAGGTGGGACAGGCGCCACTGAAGCTTTCTTT. Its translation is CASSLEGGTGATEAFF. Looking up the rest from reference TRBV7-8 and TRBJ1-1 gives the full variable domain: GAGVSQSPRYKVAKRGQDVALRCDPISGHVSLFWYQQALGQGPEFLTYFQNEAQLDKSGLPSDRFFAERPEGSVSTLKIQRTQQEDSAVYLCASSLEGGTGATEAFFGQGTRLTVV.